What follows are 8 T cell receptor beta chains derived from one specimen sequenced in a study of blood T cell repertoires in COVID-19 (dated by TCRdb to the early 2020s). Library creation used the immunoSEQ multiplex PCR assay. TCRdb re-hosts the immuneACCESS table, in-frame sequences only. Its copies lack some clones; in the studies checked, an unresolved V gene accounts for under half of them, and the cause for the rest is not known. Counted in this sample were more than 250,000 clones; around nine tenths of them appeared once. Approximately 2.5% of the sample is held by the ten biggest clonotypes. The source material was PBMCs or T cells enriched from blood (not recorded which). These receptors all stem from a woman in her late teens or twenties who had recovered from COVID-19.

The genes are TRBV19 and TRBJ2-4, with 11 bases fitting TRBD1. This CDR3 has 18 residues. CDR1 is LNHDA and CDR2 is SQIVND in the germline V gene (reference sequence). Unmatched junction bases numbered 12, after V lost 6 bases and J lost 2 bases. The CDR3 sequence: CASSRTGGDLTTKNIQYF. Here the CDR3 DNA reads TGTGCCAGTAGCAGGACAGGGGGCGACCTCACGACCAAAAACATTCAGTACTTC.

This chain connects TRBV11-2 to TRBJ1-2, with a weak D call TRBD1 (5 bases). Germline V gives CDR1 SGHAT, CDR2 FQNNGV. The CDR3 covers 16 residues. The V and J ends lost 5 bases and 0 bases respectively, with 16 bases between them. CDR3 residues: CASSTPQGRANYGYTF. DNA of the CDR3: TGTGCCAGCAGCACCCCGCAGGGTCGGGCTAACTATGGCTACACCTTC.

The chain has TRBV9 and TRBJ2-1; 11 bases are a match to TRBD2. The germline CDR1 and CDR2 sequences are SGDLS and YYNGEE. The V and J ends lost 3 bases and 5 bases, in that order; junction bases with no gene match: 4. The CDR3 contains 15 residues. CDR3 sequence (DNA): TGTGCCAGCAGCGGTGGGACTAGCGGTCACAATGAGCAGTTCTTC. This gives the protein CASSGGTSGHNEQFF. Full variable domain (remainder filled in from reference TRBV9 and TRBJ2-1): DSGVTQTPKHLITATGQRVTLRCSPRSGDLSVYWYQQSLDQGLQFLIQYYNGEERAKGNILERFSAQQFPDLHSELNLSSLELGDSALYFCASSGGTSGHNEQFFGPGTRLTVL.

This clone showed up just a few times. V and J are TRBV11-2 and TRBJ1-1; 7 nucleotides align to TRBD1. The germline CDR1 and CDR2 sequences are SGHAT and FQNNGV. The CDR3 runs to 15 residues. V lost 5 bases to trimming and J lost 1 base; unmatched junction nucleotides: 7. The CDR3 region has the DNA TGTGCCAGCAGCCCTCTGACAGGGAGGAACACTGAAGCTTTCTTT. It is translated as CASSPLTGRNTEAFF.

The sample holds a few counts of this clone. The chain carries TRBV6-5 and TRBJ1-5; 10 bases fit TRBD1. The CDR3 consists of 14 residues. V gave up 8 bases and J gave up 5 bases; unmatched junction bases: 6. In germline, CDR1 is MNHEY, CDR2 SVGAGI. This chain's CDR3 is CASASGTGDQPQHF. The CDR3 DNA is TGTGCCAGCGCCTCCGGGACAGGGGATCAGCCCCAGCATTTT.

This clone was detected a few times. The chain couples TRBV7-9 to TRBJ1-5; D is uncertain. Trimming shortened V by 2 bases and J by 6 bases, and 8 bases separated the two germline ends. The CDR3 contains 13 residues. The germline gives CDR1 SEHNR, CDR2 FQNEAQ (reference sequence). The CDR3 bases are TGTGCCAGCAGCTTATACGGGAGTCAGCCCCAGCATTTT. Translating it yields CASSLYGSQPQHF. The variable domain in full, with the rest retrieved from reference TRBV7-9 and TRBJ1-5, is DTGVSQNPRHKITKRGQNVTFRCDPISEHNRLYWYRQTLGQGPEFLTYFQNEAQLEKSRLLSDRFSAERPKGSFSTLEIQRTEQGDSAMYLCASSLYGSQPQHFGDGTRLSIL.

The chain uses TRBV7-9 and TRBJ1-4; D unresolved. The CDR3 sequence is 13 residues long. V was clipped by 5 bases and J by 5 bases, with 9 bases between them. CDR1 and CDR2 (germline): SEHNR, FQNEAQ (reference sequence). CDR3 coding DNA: TGTGCCAGCAGCCCGAACCTAAATGAAAAACTGTTTTTT. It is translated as CASSPNLNEKLFF. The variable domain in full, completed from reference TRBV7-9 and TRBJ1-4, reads DTGVSQNPRHKITKRGQNVTFRCDPISEHNRLYWYRQTLGQGPEFLTYFQNEAQLEKSRLLSDRFSAERPKGSFSTLEIQRTEQGDSAMYLCASSPNLNEKLFFGSGTQLSVL.

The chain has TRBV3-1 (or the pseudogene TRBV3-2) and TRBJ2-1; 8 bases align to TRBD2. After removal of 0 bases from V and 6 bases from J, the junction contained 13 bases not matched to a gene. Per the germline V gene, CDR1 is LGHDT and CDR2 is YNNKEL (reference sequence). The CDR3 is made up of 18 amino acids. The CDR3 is CASSQERGLAPWVNEQFF. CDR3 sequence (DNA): TGTGCCAGCAGCCAAGAGCGTGGACTAGCCCCCTGGGTCAATGAGCAGTTCTTC.